This entry lists 6 T cell receptor beta chains sequenced from one sample in a study of blood T cell repertoires in COVID-19. Only in-frame clones appear in the TCRdb table, and some are missing; sequencing was by immunoSEQ multiplex PCR. This table holds about 74,000 clones, roughly 90% found once. Source material: peripheral blood. These receptors came from a man between 65 and 85 years old with active or convalescent COVID-19.

This sequence joins TRBV9 and TRBJ1-5; no firm D call. The CDR3 runs to 15 residues. V was cut by 3 bases and J by 0 bases, with 10 bases left in between. CDR1 and CDR2 from the germline V gene are SGDLS and YYNGEE. The DNA for the CDR3 is TGTGCCAGCAGCGCCGGACTGTATAGCAATCAGCCCCAGCATTTT. Protein sequence: CASSAGLYSNQPQHF.

This rearrangement joins TRBV18 to TRBJ2-7, with D possibly being TRBD1 (5 bases). This CDR3 is built from 15 residues. In germline, CDR1 is KGHSH, CDR2 LQKENI. Trimming shortened V by 0 bases and J by 7 bases, and 16 bases separated the two germline ends. The CDR3 protein is CASSPPARPPGEQYF. CDR3 sequence (DNA): TGTGCCAGCTCACCACCAGCGAGGCCTCCAGGGGAGCAGTACTTC. Looking up the rest from reference TRBV18 and TRBJ2-7 gives the full variable domain: NAGVMQNPRHLVRRRGQEARLRCSPMKGHSHVYWYRQLPEEGLKFMVYLQKENIIDESGMPKERFSAEFPKEGPSILRIQQVVRGDSAAYFCASSPPARPPGEQYFGPGTRLTVT.

This sequence joins TRBV2 and TRBJ2-2; 9 bases align to TRBD2. Trimming took 4 bases from V and 7 from J; bases not matched to a gene: 10. Germline values: CDR1 SNHLY, CDR2 FYNNEI. The CDR3 contains 16 residues. The CDR3 bases are TGTGCCAGCAGTGTAAGACTAGCGGTTGTAAACGGGGAGCTGTTTTTT. It specifies CASSVRLAVVNGELFF. The full variable domain, in which reference TRBV2 and TRBJ2-2 provide the parts outside the CDR3, is EPEVTQTPSHQVTQMGQEVILRCVPISNHLYFYWYRQILGQKVEFLVSFYNNEISEKSEIFDDQFSVERPDGSNFTLKIRSTKLEDSAMYFCASSVRLAVVNGELFFGEGSRLTVL.

V usage is TRBV30 and J usage is TRBJ1-2; D call uncertain. The germline gives CDR1 GTSNPN, CDR2 SVGIG (reference sequence). The V and J ends lost 2 bases and 0 bases respectively, with 13 bases between them. The CDR3 runs 15 residues. CDR3 nucleotide sequence: TGTGCCTGGAGTAGGAGGGAGGGCCCTAACTATGGCTACACCTTC. Its protein product is CAWSRREGPNYGYTF.

The chain employs TRBV7-8 and TRBJ2-7; 7 bases line up with TRBD1. Trimming removed 1 base from V and 5 bases from J; junction bases left unmatched: 11. The CDR3 loop spans 16 amino acids. Germline-derived CDR1 and CDR2 are SGHVS and FQNEAQ. CDR3 in amino acids: CASSLVVQGYRDEQYF. DNA of the CDR3: TGTGCCAGCAGCTTAGTGGTACAGGGGTACAGGGACGAGCAGTACTTC.

This clone came up once. Written as DNA, the CDR3 is TGCGCCAGCAGACCGGACAGCTCTGGAAACACCATATATTTT. Its translation: CASRPDSSGNTIYF. V gene TRBV5-1 combines with J gene TRBJ1-3; the D gene is possibly TRBD1 (6 bases). The CDR3 loop spans 14 amino acids. V lost 5 bases, J lost 0 bases, and 9 bases lay in between. The germline gives CDR1 SGHRS, CDR2 YFSETQ.